This record concerns one TCR beta chain sequence. Its specific antigen is unknown. No per-base quality is available; no much larger clone lies one base away. The cohort was made up of several hundred healthy bone marrow donors. Cohort members were all nominally healthy when sampled, although unrecorded immune exposures were likely present. The donor was CMV seropositive and belonged to the group of around 300 seropositive cohort members. A peripheral blood sample was provided by each donor, and peripheral blood mononuclear cells were used for TCR beta sequencing. Genomic DNA was extracted from the blood cell samples with the Qiagen DNeasy Blood Extraction Kit. This entry is derived from a study of cytomegalovirus exposure and HLA in healthy donors (dated by TCRdb to between 2016 and 2019). With regard to the full study: In an earlier analysis of roughly 590 of the donors, 276 Gb of sequence data and 90 million to 130 million unique TCR beta sequences from about 179 million T cells were reported. An early release covering just under 650 HLA-typed donors comprised approximately 300 gigabases of sequencing data and 85 million or so unique TCR sequences. Of the roughly 390 genotyped donors, about 84% fell in the genetic ancestry cluster associated with self-reported Caucasian donors. The study aimed to test whether signatures of past pathogen exposure could be identified by cataloging public T cell receptors. The study used immunosequencing to profile the T cell repertoires of approximately 640 subjects and linked those repertoires to cytomegalovirus serostatus. In addition to the first cohort of 650 to 800 subjects, a separate validation cohort of about 120 different subjects was used. To predict cytomegalovirus infection status, the study combined high-throughput TCR immunosequencing, statistical association of individual TCRs with disease status, and machine learning. A later analysis re-examined previously published TCR beta repertoires from around 670 donors and added high-resolution HLA genotyping to investigate patterns of TCR occurrence. Rather than using new phenotypic data, the later analysis identified candidate immune exposures from TCR beta sequences and from how often those sequences occurred across donors. An earlier analysis of 587 of the donors used high-throughput TCR beta sequencing to judge whether each TCR beta V gene segment behaved as functional or pseudogenic. Donor age, sex, ethnicity and CMV serostatus were collected together with the repertoire data. A later genetic analysis took genome-wide SNP genotypes for 398 of the 666 donors and used that subset as a discovery cohort. Every repertoire in the discovery cohort had been generated on one and the same sequencing platform. HLA typing included class I and class II loci at four-digit resolution. Typing coverage differed by locus: A, B, C, DRB1 and DQB1 were typed in roughly 629-640 donors, DQA1 in 500 to 550, DPA1 in 600 to 610, and DPB1 in around 440. Roughly 5 DR-DQ haplotypes were handled as single units for association and clustering because linkage in the cohort was strong. Among 398 genotyped donors of the cohort, an average of roughly 240,000 unique TCR beta nucleotide sequences were sequenced per donor, 15% to 20% of them non-productive.

Per the germline V gene, SNHLY is the CDR1 and FYNNEI is the CDR2. The CDR3 starts with the cysteine, ends with the phenylalanine, and has 13 residues. The retained sequence is limited to the CDR3, 39 bases, with the frame set at the first base. Trimming takes 9 bases off V and 4 bases off J; junction bases not matched to a gene: 5. The library was prepared using the immunoSEQ multiplex PCR assay. For the multiplex PCR, a mixture combining 60 forward primers for TCR Vbeta segments and 13 reverse primers for TCR Jbeta segments was used. The CDR3 region of rearranged TCR beta genes was amplified from genomic DNA by a multiplex PCR assay. The Illumina HiSeq System was used to sequence the amplified TCR beta libraries as 87-base-pair reads. As for how the authors treated the data: Across the 500 to 850 repertoires, a later analysis counted 78 million or so unique TCR beta chains, roughly 11 million of which were shared by at least two donors. Raw reads were error-corrected and collapsed into unique sequences by a nearest-neighbor algorithm in which closely related sequences were merged to remove PCR and sequencing errors. To assign V, D and J gene segments, CDR3 sequences were aligned to IMGT reference sequences. For a sequence to be retained, a match of at least six nucleotides to both a V gene segment and a J gene segment was required. Rearrangements were classified as productive when the CDR3 lacked stop codons and remained in frame with V and J, and all other rearrangements were classified as non-productive. CDR3 was defined by IMGT convention, running from the second conserved V-encoded cysteine to the conserved J-encoded phenylalanine. The earlier analysis of about 610 of the donors excluded sequences that lacked an unambiguous match to a single V gene segment. An earlier analysis of almost 600 of the donors classified V segments as functional when productive rearrangements were above 56.7% and as segregating when the standard deviation between donors was above 5%. A statistical classification framework was developed to diagnose cytomegalovirus status using the catalog of TCR beta chain sequences. In a later analysis, TCR nucleotide sequences were compared against IMGT/GENE-DB human TR gene sequences so that V and J genes could be assigned. In a later analysis, CDR3 sequences and most-parsimonious VDJ recombination scenarios were assigned using the TCRdist pipeline. In a later analysis, each TCR beta chain was defined by its CDR3 amino acid sequence together with its V-gene family, and reads lacking a unique V-gene family were excluded. In a later analysis, a few hundred highly shared, low-generation-probability nucleotide sequences were removed to address suspected cross-contamination and a sequencing artifact. A later analysis calculated a clonal expansion index for each public chain from normalized within-repertoire ranks of inferred template counts. In a later analysis, generation probabilities were computed using a VDJ recombination model fitted to out-of-frame rearrangements, and the results were checked against IGoR. In a later analysis, TCR-TCR, TCR-HLA and TCR-CMV co-occurrence was scored with hypergeometric tests, and a repertoire-size bias correction was applied to TCR pairs. False discovery rates were estimated in a later analysis by permuting HLA or CMV assignments 20 times. In a later analysis, co-occurring TCRs were grouped using DBSCAN, and TCRdist sequence similarity was added for clustering within HLA-allele-positive subsets. For co-occurrence clustering, repertoires with fewer than 30,000 or more than 120,000 public chains were excluded, along with 4 to 6 repertoires with anomalous nucleotide sharing. The source is immuneACCESS, and TCRdb retained only in-frame sequences with V and J called. Part of the clones is not carried over; for the studies checked, unresolved V genes explain less than half of this, and the remainder is unexplained. V and J calls plus clone size are reproduced from that table; the DNA served to infer D and trimming. The sample yields around 160,000 clones; about 75% were counted once. The ten most abundant clones make up approximately 5% of the sample.

Overall study outcomes, separate from this receptor: Most TCR sequences were seen in very few donors, while some public TCRs were found in many individuals. In a later analysis, TCR association rates were found to vary across HLA loci, with the most associated TCRs seen for DRB1 alleles and the fewest for HLA-C alleles. In vitro tests confirmed that a few of the cytomegalovirus-associated TCR beta chains recognize cytomegalovirus antigens. At a false discovery rate of 0.05, a later analysis linked 16,951 TCR beta sequences to specific HLA alleles. Presence/absence analyses assumed roughly uniform sequencing depth across donors, an assumption that may not hold. This cohort had only TCR beta chains sequenced, and the lack of alpha or paired-chain data limited which features could be detected. Because counts were too low, roughly 17 rarely observed V segments, including chromosome 9 orphons, were left out of the earlier analysis of about 500 of the donors. The authors suggested that the approach could potentially be generalized to other disease states and immunological phenotypes. According to a later analysis, parvovirus B19, influenza, CMV and Epstein-Barr virus appeared linked to several top co-occurrence clusters. A group of highly shared sequence variants was considered likely to be a technical artifact of the sequencing pipeline. The classifier was reported to diagnose cytomegalovirus status with high specificity and sensitivity in both the original and validation cohorts. Because some donors lacked HLA typing at each locus, the association tests relied only on the typed subset. A further reported finding was that TCR beta sequences accurately predicted the HLA-A and HLA-B alleles for most subjects in the first cohort. In the study, 150 to 200 TCR beta chains were listed as associated with cytomegalovirus. The 87-base-pair reads could not distinguish some IMGT-functional V segments, including TRBV6-2 and TRBV6-3, so those segments were excluded. Linkage disequilibrium might explain the correlated functional status among segregating V segments, but an unknown experimental factor could not be ruled out. An association between a missense DCLRE1C variant and V-gene and J-gene trimming of TCR beta chains was found in a later genetic analysis and replicated in an independent cohort. In a later analysis, HLA-associated TCR beta chains were found to be more clonally expanded and to have lower generation probabilities than equally common non-associated chains. According to a later analysis, most CMV-associated TCR beta chains appeared to be HLA-restricted, and the HLA associations seemed to be driven largely by CMV exposure. For the cohort, immune exposure information was limited to CMV serostatus. In an earlier analysis of under 600 of the donors, most TCR beta V segments were observed in productive rearrangements about 90% or about 30% of the time, broadly matching IMGT annotations. Strong co-occurrence of HLA alleles, especially DR and DQ, made assigning TCR associations to individual alleles difficult. According to a later genetic analysis, donors in an Asian-associated ancestry cluster had fewer N-insertions in productive TCRs than the approximately 700-donor mean.

Sequenced input: PBMCs. The sequence came from a man aged 18 to 30 in good health and CMV-seropositive. The chain uses TRBV2 and TRBJ1-5; 8 bases in the middle match TRBD1. CDR3 reads: CASGQGLNQPQHF. The DNA sequence is given as TGTGCCAGTGGACAGGGTCTTAATCAGCCCCAGCATTTT. The full variable domain, with segments outside the CDR3 supplied by the reference TRBV2 and TRBJ1-5 proteins, appears as EPEVTQTPSHQVTQMGQEVILRCVPISNHLYFYWYRQILGQKVEFLVSFYNNEISEKSEIFDDQFSVERPDGSNFTLKIRSTKLEDSAMYFCASGQGLNQPQHFGDGTRLSIL.